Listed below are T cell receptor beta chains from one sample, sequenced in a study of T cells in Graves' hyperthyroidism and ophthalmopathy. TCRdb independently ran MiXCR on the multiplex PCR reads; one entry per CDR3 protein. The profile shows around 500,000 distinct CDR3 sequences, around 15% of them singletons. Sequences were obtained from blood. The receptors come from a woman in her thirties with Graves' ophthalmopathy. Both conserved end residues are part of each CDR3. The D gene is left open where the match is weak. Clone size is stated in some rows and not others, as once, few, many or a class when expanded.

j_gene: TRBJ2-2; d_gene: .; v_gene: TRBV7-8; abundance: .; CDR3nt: TGTGCCAGCAGCTTAAGCCTTACAGGAAGGTCCGGGGAGCTGTTTTTT; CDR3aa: CASSLSLTGRSGELFF
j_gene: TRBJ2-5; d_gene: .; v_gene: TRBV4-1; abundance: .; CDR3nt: TGCGCCAGCAGCCAAGAAGGAGCTAGGCAAGAGACCCAGTACTTC; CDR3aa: CASSQEGARQETQYF
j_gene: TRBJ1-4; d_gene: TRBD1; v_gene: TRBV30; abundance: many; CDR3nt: TGTGCCTGGGGGGACAGTAATGAAAAACTGTTTTTT; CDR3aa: CAWGDSNEKLFF
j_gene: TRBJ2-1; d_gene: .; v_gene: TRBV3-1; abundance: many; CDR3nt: TGTGCCAGCAGCCACACCAGCTACAATGAGCAGTTCTTC; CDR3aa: CASSHTSYNEQFF
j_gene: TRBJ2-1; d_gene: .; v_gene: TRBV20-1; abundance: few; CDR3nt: TGCAGTGCGCCGCCGGCTCAGACAAATGAGCAGTTCTTC; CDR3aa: CSAPPAQTNEQFF
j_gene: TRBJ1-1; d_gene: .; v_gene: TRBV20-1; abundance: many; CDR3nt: TGCAGTGCTAGAACTAGGGGGTACACTGAAGCTTTCTTT; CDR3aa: CSARTRGYTEAFF
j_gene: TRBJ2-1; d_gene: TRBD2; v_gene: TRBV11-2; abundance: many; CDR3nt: TGTGCCAGCAGCCCGAGTGTACTAGCGGGATTCAATGAGCAGTTCTTC; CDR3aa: CASSPSVLAGFNEQFF
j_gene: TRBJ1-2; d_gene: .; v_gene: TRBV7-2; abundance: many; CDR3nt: TGTGCCAGCAGCACGAAGGACGGGTATGGCTACACCTTC; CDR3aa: CASSTKDGYGYTF
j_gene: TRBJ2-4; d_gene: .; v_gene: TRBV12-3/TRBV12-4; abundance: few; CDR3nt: TGTGCCAGCAGTTTTAGGCGGGCTGGAGCCAAAAACATTCAGTACTTC; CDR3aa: CASSFRRAGAKNIQYF
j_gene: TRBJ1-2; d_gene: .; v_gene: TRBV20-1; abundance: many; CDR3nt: TGCAGTGCCGCAACTCTATACTGGACGCATGGCTACACCTTC; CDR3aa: CSAATLYWTHGYTF
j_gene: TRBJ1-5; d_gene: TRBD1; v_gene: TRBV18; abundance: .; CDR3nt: TGTGCCAGCTCACCTCTGCCGACAGGGAGTCAGCCCCAGCATTTT; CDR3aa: CASSPLPTGSQPQHF
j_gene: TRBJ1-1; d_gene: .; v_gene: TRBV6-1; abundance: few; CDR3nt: TGTGCCAGCAGTGTCGAGCGGGGAGTGAACACTGAAGCTTTCTTT; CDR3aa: CASSVERGVNTEAFF
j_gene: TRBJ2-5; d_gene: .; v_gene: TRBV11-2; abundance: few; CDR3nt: TGTGCCAGCAGCCCGCTGAGGGGGCAAGAGACCCAGTACTTC; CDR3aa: CASSPLRGQETQYF
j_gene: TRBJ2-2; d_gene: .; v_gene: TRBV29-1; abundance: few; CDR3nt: TGCAGCGTTGAAGATACAGACACCGGGGAGCTGTTTTTT; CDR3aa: CSVEDTDTGELFF
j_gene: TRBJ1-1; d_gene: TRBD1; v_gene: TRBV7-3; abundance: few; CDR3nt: TGTGCCAGCAGCTCAGCCGGGACAGGGGGCACTGAAGCTTTCTTT; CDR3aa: CASSSAGTGGTEAFF
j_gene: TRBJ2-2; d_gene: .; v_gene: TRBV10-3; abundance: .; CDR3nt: TGTGCCATCAGCGGGGACCTTATGGACACCGGGGAGCTGTTTTTT; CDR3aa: CAISGDLMDTGELFF
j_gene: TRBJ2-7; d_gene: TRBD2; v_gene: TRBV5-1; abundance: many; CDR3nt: TGCGCCAGCAGCTTCCATAGCGGGAGCTACGAGCAGTACTTC; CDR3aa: CASSFHSGSYEQYF
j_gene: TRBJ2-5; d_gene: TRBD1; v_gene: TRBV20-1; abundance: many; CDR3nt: TGCAGTCTCCAAAACAGGGGTACAAAGACCCAGTACTTC; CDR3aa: CSLQNRGTKTQYF
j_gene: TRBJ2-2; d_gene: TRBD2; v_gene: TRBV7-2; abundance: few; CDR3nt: TGTGCCAGCAGGCTCGGACTAGGCCCCGGGGAGCTGTTTTTT; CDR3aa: CASRLGLGPGELFF
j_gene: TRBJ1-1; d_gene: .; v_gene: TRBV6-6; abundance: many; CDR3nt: TGTGCCAGCAGTTACTCCCTGGCGGTTGAAGCTTTCTTT; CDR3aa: CASSYSLAVEAFF
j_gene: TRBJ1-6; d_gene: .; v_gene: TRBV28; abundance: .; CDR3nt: TGTGCCAGCAGTTCGACGGAGTTTAATTCACCCCTCCACTTT; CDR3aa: CASSSTEFNSPLHF
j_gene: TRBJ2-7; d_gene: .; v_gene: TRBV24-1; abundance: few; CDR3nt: TGTGCCACCAGTGATTTGCGTCCAGAGCAGTACTTC; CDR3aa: CATSDLRPEQYF
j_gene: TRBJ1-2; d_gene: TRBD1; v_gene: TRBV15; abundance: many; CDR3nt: TGTGCCACCAGCAGAGATGCAGGGGGCAACTATGGCTACACCTTC; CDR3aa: CATSRDAGGNYGYTF
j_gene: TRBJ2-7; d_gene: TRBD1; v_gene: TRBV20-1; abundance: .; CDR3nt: TGCAGTGCTAGGGGGACAGGGAGCTCCGAGCAGTACTTC; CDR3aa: CSARGTGSSEQYF
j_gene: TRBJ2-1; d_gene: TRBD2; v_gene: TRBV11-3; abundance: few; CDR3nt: TGTGCCAGCAGCTTTGGGGGGGACTCCTACAATGAGCAGTTCTTC; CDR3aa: CASSFGGDSYNEQFF
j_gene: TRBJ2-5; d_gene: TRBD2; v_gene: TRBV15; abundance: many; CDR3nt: TGTGCCACCAGCAGAGATCTCTTCGGACTAGCGGGGGACCAAGAGACCCAGTACTTC; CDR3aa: CATSRDLFGLAGDQETQYF
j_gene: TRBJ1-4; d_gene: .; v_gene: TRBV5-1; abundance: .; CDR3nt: TGCGCCAGCAGCCCGGACAGTCAGTACTATGAAAAACTGTTTTTT; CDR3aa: CASSPDSQYYEKLFF
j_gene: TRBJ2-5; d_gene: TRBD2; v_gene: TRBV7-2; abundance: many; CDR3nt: TGTGCCAGCAGCCGTAGCGGGATTCAACCCCTGGAGACCCAGTACTTC; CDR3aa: CASSRSGIQPLETQYF
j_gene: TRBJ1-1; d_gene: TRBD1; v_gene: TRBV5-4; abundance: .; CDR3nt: TGTGCCGGCAGCTACGACTCAGGGGGCACTGAAGCTTTCTTT; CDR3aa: CAGSYDSGGTEAFF
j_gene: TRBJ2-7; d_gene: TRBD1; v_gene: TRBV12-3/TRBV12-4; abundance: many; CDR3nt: TGTGCCAGCAGGCCGACAGGGGGCAAATACGAGCAGTACTTC; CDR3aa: CASRPTGGKYEQYF
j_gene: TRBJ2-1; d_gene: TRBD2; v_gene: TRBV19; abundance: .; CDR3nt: TGTGCCAGTAGTACGGGAGCGGGAGACCTCAAAGATGAGCAGTTCTTC; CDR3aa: CASSTGAGDLKDEQFF
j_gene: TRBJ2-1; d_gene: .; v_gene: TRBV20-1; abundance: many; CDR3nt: TGCAGTGCCACACAAGCGGGCAGCTCCTACAATGAGCAGTTCTTC; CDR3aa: CSATQAGSSYNEQFF
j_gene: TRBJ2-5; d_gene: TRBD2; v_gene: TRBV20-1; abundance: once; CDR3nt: TGCAGTGCAGACGGGAGGGCCTTTGAGACCCAGTACTTC; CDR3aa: CSADGRAFETQYF
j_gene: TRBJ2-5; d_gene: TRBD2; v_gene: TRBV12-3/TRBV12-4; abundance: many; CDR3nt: TGTGCCAGCAGTTTTCTAGCGGGAGTTGAAGGCGGAGGAACCCAGTACTTC; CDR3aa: CASSFLAGVEGGGTQYF
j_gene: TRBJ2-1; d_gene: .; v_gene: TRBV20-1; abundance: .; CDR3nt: TGCAGTGCTAGTCGGTTGTCGGTGGTATCCTACAATGAGCAGTTCTTC; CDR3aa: CSASRLSVVSYNEQFF
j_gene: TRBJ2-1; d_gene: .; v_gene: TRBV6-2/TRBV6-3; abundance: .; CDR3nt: TGTGCCAGCAGTTGGGGACCGACCAATGAGCAGTTCTTC; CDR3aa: CASSWGPTNEQFF
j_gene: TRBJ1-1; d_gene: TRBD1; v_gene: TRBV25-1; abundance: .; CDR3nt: TGTGCCAGCAGCTGGACAGGCTATGAAGCTTTCTTT; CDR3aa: CASSWTGYEAFF
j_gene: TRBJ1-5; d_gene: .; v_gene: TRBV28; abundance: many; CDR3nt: TGTGCCAGCAGTTCCTTTAACGGCCGAAATCAGCCCCAGCATTTT; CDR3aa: CASSSFNGRNQPQHF
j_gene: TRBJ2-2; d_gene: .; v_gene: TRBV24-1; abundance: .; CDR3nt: TGTGCCACCAGTGATTTAGTTGGGAACACCGGGGAGCTGTTTTTT; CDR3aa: CATSDLVGNTGELFF
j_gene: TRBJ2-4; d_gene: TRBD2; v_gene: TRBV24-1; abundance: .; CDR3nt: TGTGCCACCAGTGCAGCGGGACCCCGTCAGTACTTC; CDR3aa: CATSAAGPRQYF
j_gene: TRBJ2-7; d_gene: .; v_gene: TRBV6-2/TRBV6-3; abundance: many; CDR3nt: TGTGCCAGCAGTTACTTGTCAGGGAGCCACGAGCAGTACTTC; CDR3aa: CASSYLSGSHEQYF
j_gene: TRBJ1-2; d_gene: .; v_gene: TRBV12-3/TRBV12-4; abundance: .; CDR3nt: TGTGCCAGCAGTTTTGACAGTCAAGCAGGCTATGGCTACACCTTC; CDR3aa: CASSFDSQAGYGYTF
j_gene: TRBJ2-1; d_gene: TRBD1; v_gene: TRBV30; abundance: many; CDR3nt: TGTGCCTGGAGTCAGGGGGCCATTGAGCAGTTCTTC; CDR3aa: CAWSQGAIEQFF
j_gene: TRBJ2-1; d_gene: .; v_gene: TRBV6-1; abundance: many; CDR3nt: TGTGCCAGCAGGCAAACTAGTTACGAGCAGTTCTTC; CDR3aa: CASRQTSYEQFF
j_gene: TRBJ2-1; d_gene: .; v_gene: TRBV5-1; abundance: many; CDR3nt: TGCGCCAGCAGCTTCCTCAGGACTGTCTCCTACAATGAGCAGTTCTTC; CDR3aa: CASSFLRTVSYNEQFF
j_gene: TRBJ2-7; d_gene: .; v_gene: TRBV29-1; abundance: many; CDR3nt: TGCAGCGTTGAAGATCGCGGCGGTACCTACGAGCAGTACTTC; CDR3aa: CSVEDRGGTYEQYF
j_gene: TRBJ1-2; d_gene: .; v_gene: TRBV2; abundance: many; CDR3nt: TGTGCCAGCATGGGGGGACACCCGAACTATGGCTACACCTTC; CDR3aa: CASMGGHPNYGYTF
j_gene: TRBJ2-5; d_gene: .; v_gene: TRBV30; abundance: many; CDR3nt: TGTGCCTGGACGGCAGCATCTTTCCAAGAGACCCAGTACTTC; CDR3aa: CAWTAASFQETQYF
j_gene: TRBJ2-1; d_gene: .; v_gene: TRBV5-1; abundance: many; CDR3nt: TGCGCCAGCAGCTTCCAGATGTCCTACAATGAGCAGTTCTTC; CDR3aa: CASSFQMSYNEQFF
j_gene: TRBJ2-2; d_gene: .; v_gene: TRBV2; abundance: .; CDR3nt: TGTGCCAGCATAGTCCGACCCACCGGGGAGCTGTTTTTT; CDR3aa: CASIVRPTGELFF